These 19 T cell receptor beta chains originate from one sample sequenced in a study of cytomegalovirus exposure and HLA in healthy donors (dated by TCRdb to the late 2010s). The library was produced with the immunoSEQ multiplex PCR assay. For the multiplex PCR, a mixture combining 60 forward primers for TCR Vbeta segments and 13 reverse primers for TCR Jbeta segments was used. In TCRdb, the immuneACCESS table is reduced to in-frame sequences with V and J assigned. These tables do not hold every clone; where another copy was compared, an unresolved V gene accounts for under half, and the others remain unexplained. The sample table contains about 120,000 clones; only one count was recorded for roughly 80% of them. About 3.9% of the sample goes to the ten largest clones. Sequencing was performed on PBMCs. All receptors derive from a woman aged 40-49 years in good health and CMV-seropositive.

The chain recombines TRBV7-2 with TRBJ2-7; 9 bases align to TRBD2. The V gene end was trimmed by 1 base and the J gene end by 2 bases; junction bases not matched to a gene: 15. Germline-derived CDR1 and CDR2 are SGHTA and FQGNSA. There are 19 residues in the CDR3. CDR3 nucleotide sequence: TGTGCCAGCAGCTTAGAGAGTAGCGGGAGCAACGGGATCCCCTACGAGCAGTACTTC. Translating it yields CASSLESSGSNGIPYEQYF.

The chain has TRBV27 and TRBJ2-1; D not certain. The CDR3 spans 14 residues. Germline CDR1 is MNHEY and CDR2 is SMNVEV (reference sequence). The V end was cut by 3 bases, the J end by 5 bases, with 11 bases between. The CDR3 nucleotides are TGTGCCAGCAGTTTGCGGTACTCGGACAATGAGCAGTTCTTC. It specifies CASSLRYSDNEQFF.

The chain is built from TRBV28 and TRBJ2-5; 8 bases are shared with TRBD1. Trimming took 1 base from V and 4 from J; bases not matched to a gene: 5. The CDR3 totals 15 residues. Germline V lookup: CDR1 MDHEN, CDR2 SYDVKM. CDR3 nucleotide sequence: TGTGCCAGCAGTTTATCCAGGGGGCTCGGAGAGACCCAGTACTTC. This encodes CASSLSRGLGETQYF.

V gene TRBV13 combines with J gene TRBJ2-7, with D possibly matching TRBD1 (5 bases). Trimming removed 0 bases at V and 2 bases at J, with 11 bases between. The CDR3 contains 15 residues. In germline, CDR1 is PRHDT, CDR2 FYEKMQ (reference sequence). DNA of the CDR3: TGTGCCAGCAGCTTAGGCCGACAGATTACCTACGAGCAGTACTTC. Its protein is CASSLGRQITYEQYF.

The chain recombines TRBV4-2 with TRBJ1-2; TRBD1 is a possible D gene (6 bases). The germline V gene has CDR1 LGHNA and CDR2 YNFKEQ. V lost 2 bases, J lost 8 bases, and 18 bases lay in between. The CDR3 consists of 15 residues. The CDR3 DNA follows: TGTGCCAGCAGCCAACCACCACAGGGTTCGCGGGGCTACACCTTC. It yields the protein CASSQPPQGSRGYTF.

CDR3 amino acids: CASKRDSTDTQYF. The CDR3 DNA follows: TGTGCCAGCAAGCGGGACAGCACAGATACGCAGTATTTT. The chain links TRBV27 to TRBJ2-3, with TRBD2 identical over 7 bases. Germline CDR1 reads MNHEY; CDR2 reads SMNVEV (reference sequence). V lost 7 bases and J lost 0; bases outside the gene matches: 1. The length of the CDR3 is 13 residues.

This clone came up a few times. The chain couples TRBV12-5 to TRBJ2-1, with TRBD2 identical over 11 bases. This CDR3 has 15 residues. Looked up from germline, CDR1 is LGHNT and CDR2 is FRNRAP. J was trimmed by 5 bases and V by 7 bases; bases with no gene match: 7. The CDR3 nucleotides read TGTGCTAGTGCCTTGGGACTAGCGGATCACAATGAGCAGTTCTTC. Encoded protein: CASALGLADHNEQFF.

This clone was seen more than once but under ten times. V is TRBV5-6 and J is TRBJ2-7; tentative D call: TRBD1 (6 bases). Trimming removed 2 bases from V and 1 base from J, with 10 bases in between. Germline loops: CDR1 SGHDT, CDR2 YYEEEE. This CDR3 contains 14 residues. CDR3 region: CASSFRGGSYEQYF. In DNA, the CDR3 is TGTGCCAGCAGCTTCAGAGGGGGTTCCTACGAGCAGTACTTC.

The chain uses TRBV5-1 and TRBJ1-3; 9 positions agree with TRBD1. The length of the CDR3 is 18 residues. V trimming: 0 bases; J trimming: 0 bases; junction bases outside the gene matches: 7. From germline, CDR1 is SGHRS and CDR2 YFSETQ. The CDR3 region has the DNA TGCGCCAGCAGCTTGGGGGTAACAGGGGGCTTCTCTGGAAACACCATATATTTT. Translating gives CASSLGVTGGFSGNTIYF.

This clone was seen a few times. This chain links TRBV5-1 with TRBJ1-1; the match to TRBD1 covers 9 bases. V was pared by 4 bases and J by 4 bases, with 5 bases of the junction left unmatched. CDR1 is SGHRS and CDR2 is YFSETQ in the germline V gene. The CDR3 is 14 amino acids. CDR3 amino acids: CASSTTTGGTEAFF. The CDR3 DNA sequence: TGCGCCAGCAGCACGACGACAGGGGGCACTGAAGCTTTCTTT.

The V gene is TRBV4-3, the J gene TRBJ2-3, with D unclear. Germline V gene sequence: CDR1 LGHNA, CDR2 YSLEER. The V end was cut by 0 bases, the J end by 2 bases, with 9 bases between. CDR3 length equals 15 residues. The DNA of the CDR3 is TGCGCCAGCAGCCAAGATATGACTGACACAGATACGCAGTATTTT. Protein sequence: CASSQDMTDTDTQYF.

Points on this clone: Sequence at one end of the junction differs from germline and may be a read error. The chain links TRBV10-3 to TRBJ2-7, with 11 bases that match TRBD1. Germline lookup yields CDR1 ENHRY and CDR2 SYGVKD. The CDR3 loop spans 14 amino acids. In DNA form, the CDR3 reads TGTGCCAGCAGTGAAGGGACAGGGGGCTACGAGCAGTACTTC. This translates into CASSEGTGGYEQYF.

This chain uses TRBV30 with TRBJ2-5; D is possibly TRBD2 (6 bases). The closer fit of TRBJ2-7 to the DNA end suggests the J call may be wrong. This CDR3 contains 14 residues. Germline CDR1 is GTSNPN and CDR2 is SVGIG (reference sequence). CDR3 DNA: TGTGCCTGGAATCCATCGGAGGGTTCGAACGAGCAGTACTTC. This translates into CAWNPSEGSNEQYF.

About this clone itself: In the same sample, other DNA sequences code for this CDR3. This chain uses TRBV7-9 with TRBJ1-2, with 7 bases fitting TRBD1. CDR3 length equals 12 residues. V gave up 5 bases and J gave up 4 bases; unmatched junction bases: 1. Germline V CDR1 and CDR2: SEHNR, FQNEAQ (reference sequence). In DNA form, the CDR3 reads TGTGCCAGCAGCCGGGACAGCTATGGCTACACCTTC. Amino acid sequence: CASSRDSYGYTF.

This rearrangement joins TRBV19 to TRBJ1-4; no firm D call. Trimming stripped 3 bases from V and 3 bases from J, with 11 bases between. The CDR3 extends over 15 amino acids. CDR1 and CDR2 from the germline V gene are LNHDA and SQIVND (reference sequence). Written as DNA, the CDR3 is TGTGCCAGTAGTATCGGCAGGATCCCTAATGAAAAACTGTTTTTT. Protein product: CASSIGRIPNEKLFF.

The chain joins TRBV6-5 to TRBJ1-1, with D possibly matching TRBD1 (6 bases). This CDR3 has 13 amino acids. The germline V gene has CDR1 MNHEY and CDR2 SVGAGI. Between the trimmed V and J ends, which lost 4 bases and 4 bases, there was a span of 10 bases. CDR3: CASSSSGATEAFF. The CDR3 region has the DNA TGTGCCAGCAGTTCCTCAGGGGCCACTGAAGCTTTCTTT.

This chain connects TRBV19 to TRBJ1-5, with 8 bases lining up with TRBD1. Germline CDR1 and CDR2: LNHDA and SQIVND (reference sequence). V was pared by 5 bases and J by 4 bases, with 7 bases of the junction left unmatched. The CDR3 is 15 amino acids. CDR3: CASSPTGASNQPQHF. CDR3 coding DNA: TGTGCCAGTAGTCCGACAGGGGCCTCAAATCAGCCCCAGCATTTT.

The V call is TRBV5-6, the J call TRBJ2-7; a weak D match, TRBD2 (6 bases). The germline V gene has CDR1 SGHDT and CDR2 YYEEEE. The CDR3 runs 15 residues. The V gene lost 0 bases and the J gene lost 0 bases, with 10 bases spanning the gap. CDR3 sequence (DNA): TGTGCCAGCAGCTTGGGTCGGGGGAGCTCCTACGAGCAGTACTTC. It yields the protein CASSLGRGSSYEQYF.

The J gene is TRBJ2-1, the V gene TRBV30; perhaps TRBD2 as D (6 bases). This CDR3 spans 14 amino acids. Germline V gene lookup returns CDR1 GTSNPN and CDR2 SVGIG (reference sequence). V lost 2 bases and J 1 base, leaving 9 bases between the germline ends. This CDR3 is CAWSPDYSYNEQFF. The CDR3 nucleotides are TGTGCCTGGAGTCCGGACTATTCCTACAATGAGCAGTTCTTC.